This T cell receptor (beta chain) came from a study of CD8+CD57+ T cells in acquired aplastic anemia. Background on the study: Quantities of DNA derived from sorted CD4+ and CD8+ cells averaged approximately 3 ug.

CDR1 is SGHRS, CDR2 YFSETQ, per germline. V gave up 4 bases and J gave up 4 bases, with 15 bases separating them. The CDR3 covers 14 residues. Sequencing involved patients with CD8+CD57+ cell expansion previously shown by flow cytometry. To note about this clonotype: The antigen remains undetermined.

Overall study findings and caveats: Fewer than 35 shared CD8+ CDR3s appeared highly expressed within patients' immunodominant clones.

Using genomic DNA as the template, TCR beta VDJ and CDR3 profiling was carried out. TCRdb reprocessed the reads with MiXCR, giving one entry per CDR3 protein. The table includes some 200,000 distinct CDR3 sequences, about 60% detected once. The clonotype originates from a human donor with aplastic anemia. This chain connects TRBV5-1 to TRBJ2-7; D unclear. Material for sequencing was sorted CD4+, CD8+, or CD8+CD57+ T cells (not recorded which) from PBMCs. The CDR3 nucleotides are TGCGCCAGCAGCGCAGAGCCTAAGAGTTACGAGCAGTACTTC. Residues: CASSAEPKSYEQYF.